One sample yielded the 25 T cell receptor beta chains listed below, sequenced in a study of radiotherapy plus CTLA-4 blockade in lung cancer. The table came from immunoSEQ multiplex PCR; TCRdb's copy has only in-frame clones and leaves some out. The sample has some 30,000 clones, 70% to 80% seen once. The material was peripheral blood, obtained from a patient treated with radiotherapy plus ipilimumab. These receptor sequences come from a human donor with non-small cell lung cancer that progressed on radiotherapy plus ipilimumab.

J is TRBJ2-1 and V is TRBV9; the match to TRBD2 covers 14 bases. Per the germline V gene, CDR1 is SGDLS and CDR2 is YYNGEE. This CDR3 spans 18 amino acids. V shed 0 bases and J 8 bases; nucleotides not matched to a gene: 10. This CDR3 is CASSVELGTSGRFDEQFF. In nucleotides, the CDR3 is TGTGCCAGCAGCGTAGAATTGGGGACTAGCGGGAGATTCGATGAGCAGTTCTTC.

This clone appeared a few times. V is TRBV11-2 and J is TRBJ2-1, with 10 bases lining up with TRBD2. J lost 6 bases, V lost 0 bases, and 5 bases had no gene match. CDR3 length: 16 residues. Germline V gene data show CDR1 as SGHAT and CDR2 as FQNNGV. The CDR3 DNA reads TGTGCCAGCAGCTTAGATCAGCGGGAGGGCCGCAATGAGCAGTTCTTC. It yields the protein CASSLDQREGRNEQFF.

The rearrangement uses TRBV2 and TRBJ2-3; 8 nucleotides line up with TRBD2. The CDR3 runs to 12 residues. Trimming at V came to 0 bases and at J to 13 bases, leaving 3 bases not matched to a gene. Germline V CDR1 and CDR2: SNHLY, FYNNEI. The CDR3 is CASSEAGTRKYF. DNA for the CDR3: TGTGCCAGCAGTGAAGCCGGGACTAGGAAGTATTTT.

This chain joins TRBV28 and TRBJ2-7; possibly TRBD2 for D (7 bases). V was pared by 5 bases and J by 5 bases, with 13 bases between. CDR1 MDHEN and CDR2 SYDVKM come from the germline V gene. The CDR3 length is 13 residues. The CDR3 DNA follows: TGTGCCAGCAGTGGAGGGGGGGGGCACGAGCAGTACTTC. Residues: CASSGGGGHEQYF.

The rearrangement links TRBV18 to TRBJ2-7, with D hard to call. Trimming removed 0 bases at V and 4 bases at J, with 4 bases between. CDR3 length: 12 residues. Germline values: CDR1 KGHSH, CDR2 LQKENI. Here the CDR3 reads CASSPPGYEQYF. The DNA for the CDR3 is TGTGCCAGCTCACCACCCGGGTACGAGCAGTACTTC.

The genes are TRBV7-2 and TRBJ2-7, with 10 bases identical to TRBD2. From germline, CDR1 is SGHTA and CDR2 FQGNSA. The CDR3 consists of 16 residues. The J segment lost 0 bases and the V segment lost 6 bases, leaving 8 bases of the junction unmatched. The CDR3, as DNA: TGTGCCAGCAGGCAACGCCCTAGCGGGAGCTCCTACGAGCAGTACTTC. It translates to CASRQRPSGSSYEQYF.

J is TRBJ1-5 and V is TRBV15; 8 bases line up with TRBD1. Germline V CDR1 and CDR2: LNHNV, YYDKDF (reference sequence). CDR3 length: 14 residues. Germline trimming cut 3 bases from V and 7 bases from J; bases unmatched to any gene: 5. The CDR3 is CATSRDRVRQPQHF. CDR3 in DNA: TGTGCCACCAGCAGGGACAGGGTGCGCCAGCCCCAGCATTTT.

As DNA, the CDR3 is TGTGCCAGCAGCCTAATGGACGGACGAGGTTACACCTTC. Protein: CASSLMDGRGYTF. The gene calls are TRBV5-5 and TRBJ1-2; D remains ambiguous. The CDR3 is 13 residues long. V shed 4 bases and J shed 11 bases, with 18 bases lying between them. Germline CDR1 reads SGHKS; CDR2 reads YYEKEE (reference sequence).

The chain joins TRBV4-2 to TRBJ1-6; the D gene is possibly TRBD1 (6 bases). V lost 3 bases to trimming and J lost 5 bases, with 14 bases between them. The V gene's germline CDR1 is LGHNA and CDR2 YNFKEQ. This CDR3 contains 16 residues. The CDR3 coding sequence is TGTGCCAGCAGCCACAGGGAGGGGGTTAATAATTCACCCCTCCACTTT. Its protein product is CASSHREGVNNSPLHF.

The chain carries TRBV7-9 and TRBJ2-3; D is perhaps TRBD2 (5 bases). The CDR3 runs to 13 residues. Between the trimmed V and J ends, which lost 2 bases and 4 bases, there was a span of 7 bases. Germline V gene data show CDR1 as SEHNR and CDR2 as FQNEAQ (reference sequence). The CDR3, as DNA: TGTGCCAGCAGCTTACTAGCCGCAGATACGCAGTATTTT. Protein product: CASSLLAADTQYF.

The chain links TRBV5-4 to TRBJ1-3, with D possibly TRBD1 on 6 matching bases. Trimming removed 4 bases from V and 4 bases from J, with 15 bases in between. The CDR3 is 15 residues long. Germline CDR1 is SGHNT and CDR2 is YYREEE (reference sequence). CDR3 nucleotide sequence: TGTGCCAGCAGCCCAGGCCGGGGGCTGGGAAACACCATATATTTT. It specifies CASSPGRGLGNTIYF.

The chain combines TRBV2 with TRBJ1-3; D unresolved. Germline V gene lookup returns CDR1 SNHLY and CDR2 FYNNEI. CDR3 size: 12 residues. V lost 6 bases, J lost 6 bases, and 9 bases lay in between. The CDR3 bases are TGTGCCAGCAGCTCCATAGAAAACACCATATATTTT. Encoded protein: CASSSIENTIYF.

This clone came up once. The chain links TRBV7-3 to TRBJ2-5; D gene unclear. The length of the CDR3 is 13 residues. V lost 6 bases to trimming and J lost 2 bases, with 10 bases between them. Looked up from germline, CDR1 is SGHTA and CDR2 is FQGTGA. For the CDR3, the DNA is TGTGCCAGCAGTCGGGCCCTACAAGAGACCCAGTACTTC. This translates into CASSRALQETQYF.

The chain is built from TRBV5-1 and TRBJ1-4; a possible D gene is TRBD1 (5 bases). Between the trimmed V and J ends, which lost 2 bases and 7 bases, there was a span of 12 bases. The CDR3 length is 14 residues. In germline, CDR1 is SGHRS, CDR2 YFSETQ. CDR3: CASSFLGDGEKLFF. In nucleotides, the CDR3 is TGCGCCAGCAGCTTTTTAGGGGACGGTGAAAAACTGTTTTTT.

The chain combines TRBV6-6 with TRBJ1-6; D remains ambiguous. This CDR3 has 14 amino acids. In germline, CDR1 is MNHNY, CDR2 SVGAGI (reference sequence). V lost 0 bases and J 7 bases, leaving 7 bases between the germline ends. The CDR3 nucleotides read TGTGCCAGCAGTTACTCCGGGAAGAATTCACCCCTCCACTTT. Its translation is CASSYSGKNSPLHF.

The rearrangement links TRBV5-1 to TRBJ1-2; D is possibly TRBD1 (6 bases). Germline CDR1 and CDR2: SGHRS and YFSETQ. The V gene lost 9 bases and the J gene lost 4 bases, with 22 bases spanning the gap. The CDR3 is 15 amino acids. The CDR3 nucleotides read TGCGCCACCCCAACCCGCCGCAGGGGAAGCTATGGCTACACCTTC. Protein: CATPTRRRGSYGYTF.

The gene calls are TRBV2 and TRBJ1-1, with D possibly being TRBD1 (5 bases). Germline lookup yields CDR1 SNHLY and CDR2 FYNNEI. Trimming left V 6 bases short and J 1 base short, with 12 bases between. The CDR3 is 14 amino acids. The CDR3 region has the DNA TGTGCCAGCAGGCCTCCCGGACAGAACACTGAAGCTTTCTTT. Protein: CASRPPGQNTEAFF.

The DNA of the CDR3 is TGCGCCAGCAGCCAAGACTACAGGGGTGGCAATCAGCCCCAGCATTTT. This sequence encodes CASSQDYRGGNQPQHF. The V and J genes are TRBV4-3 and TRBJ1-5; 7 bases map to TRBD1. After removal of 0 bases from V and 2 bases from J, the junction contained 4 bases not matched to a gene. The germline CDR1 and CDR2 sequences are LGHNA and YSLEER. The CDR3 covers 16 residues.

The gene calls are TRBV7-9 and TRBJ2-1; D may be TRBD1 (6 bases). Germline CDR1 SEHNR, CDR2 FQNEAQ (reference sequence). The ends were cut back, 5 bases at V and 5 bases at J, with 19 bases in the middle. The CDR3 has 16 amino acids. The CDR3 sequence: CASSPALGDTHNEQFF. The CDR3 nucleotides read TGTGCCAGCAGCCCGGCGCTTGGGGACACACACAATGAGCAGTTCTTC.

To note about this clone: An end of the junction differs from the germline gene, which may be a read error. The chain recombines TRBV19 with TRBJ1-2; D ambiguous. The CDR3 spans 15 residues. Germline V gives CDR1 LNHDA, CDR2 SQIVND (reference sequence). CDR3 sequence (DNA): TGTGCCAGTAGTATAGATGTACTCCCGGACTATGGCTACGCCTTC. Protein sequence: CASSIDVLPDYGYAF. The whole variable domain, remainder taken from reference TRBV19 and TRBJ1-2, is DGGITQSPKYLFRKEGQNVTLSCEQNLNHDAMYWYRQDPGQGLRLIYYSQIVNDFQKGDIAEGYSVSREKKESFPLTVTSAQKNPTAFYLCASSIDVLPDYGYAFGSGTRLTVV.

The rearrangement joins TRBV6-5 to TRBJ1-5; D possibly corresponds to TRBD1 (6 bases). The germline V and J ends were trimmed by 6 bases and 4 bases, with 13 bases remaining between them. From germline, CDR1 is MNHEY and CDR2 SVGAGI. The CDR3 spans 14 residues. The CDR3 reads CASSYDRKNQPQHF. The DNA for the CDR3 is TGTGCCAGCAGCTATGACAGGAAGAATCAGCCCCAGCATTTT.

The V and J genes are TRBV14 and TRBJ1-1, with D possibly matching TRBD1 (5 bases). Germline V lookup: CDR1 SGHDN, CDR2 FVKESK. This CDR3 is built from 15 residues. Trimming pared 2 bases from V and 4 bases from J, leaving 14 bases between. As DNA, the CDR3 is TGTGCCAGCAGCCAATTCTCAGGAAGGGGCACTGAAGCTTTCTTT. This codes for CASSQFSGRGTEAFF.

The sample holds a few counts of this clone. The chain uses TRBV6-6 and TRBJ1-5; 11 positions agree with TRBD1. The V and J ends lost 11 bases and 6 bases, in that order; junction bases with no gene match: 15. The CDR3 contains 16 residues. From germline, CDR1 is MNHNY and CDR2 SVGAGI (reference sequence). The CDR3: CARKGAGTGGGQPQHF. The CDR3 bases are TGTGCCCGCAAGGGGGCCGGGACAGGGGGGGGTCAGCCCCAGCATTTT.

J is TRBJ2-3 and V is TRBV2; 16 bases fit TRBD2. J lost 14 bases, V lost 4 bases, and 6 bases had no gene match. Germline V gene sequence: CDR1 SNHLY, CDR2 FYNNEI. This CDR3 is built from 14 residues. Here the CDR3 DNA reads TGTGCCAGCAGTGGGGGGACTAGCGGGAGGGCCGCGTATTTT. The encoded protein is CASSGGTSGRAAYF.

J is TRBJ1-4 and V is TRBV2, with TRBD1 as a possible D gene (5 bases). Germline V CDR1 and CDR2: SNHLY, FYNNEI. CDR3 length equals 16 residues. V lost 6 bases to trimming and J lost 3 bases, with 17 bases between them. The CDR3 spells CASSLGEGSANEKLFF. The CDR3 region has the DNA TGTGCCAGCAGCCTGGGGGAGGGATCGGCTAATGAAAAACTGTTTTTT.